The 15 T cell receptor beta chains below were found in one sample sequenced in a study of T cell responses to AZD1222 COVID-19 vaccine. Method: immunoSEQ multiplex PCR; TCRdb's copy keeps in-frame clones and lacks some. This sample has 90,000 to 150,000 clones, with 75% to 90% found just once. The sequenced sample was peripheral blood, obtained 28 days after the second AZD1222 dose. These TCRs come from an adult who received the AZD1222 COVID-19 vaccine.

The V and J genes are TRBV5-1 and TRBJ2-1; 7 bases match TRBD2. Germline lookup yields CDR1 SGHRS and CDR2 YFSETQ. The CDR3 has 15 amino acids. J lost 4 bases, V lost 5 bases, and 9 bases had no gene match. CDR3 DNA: TGCGCCAGCAGGGTAACGGGGGGAGAGTACAATGAGCAGTTCTTC. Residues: CASRVTGGEYNEQFF.

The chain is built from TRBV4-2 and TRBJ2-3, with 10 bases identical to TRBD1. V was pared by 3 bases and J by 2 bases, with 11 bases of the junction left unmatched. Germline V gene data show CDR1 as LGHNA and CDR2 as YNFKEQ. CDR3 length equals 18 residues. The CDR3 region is CASSHSPGQGLNTDTQYF. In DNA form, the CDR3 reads TGTGCCAGCAGCCATTCGCCGGGACAGGGGCTAAACACAGATACGCAGTATTTT.

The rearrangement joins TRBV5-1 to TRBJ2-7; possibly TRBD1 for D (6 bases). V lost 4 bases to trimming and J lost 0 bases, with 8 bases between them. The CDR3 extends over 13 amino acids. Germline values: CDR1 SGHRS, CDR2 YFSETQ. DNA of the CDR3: TGCGCCAGCAGCAACAGGGTCTCCTACGAGCAGTACTTC. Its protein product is CASSNRVSYEQYF.

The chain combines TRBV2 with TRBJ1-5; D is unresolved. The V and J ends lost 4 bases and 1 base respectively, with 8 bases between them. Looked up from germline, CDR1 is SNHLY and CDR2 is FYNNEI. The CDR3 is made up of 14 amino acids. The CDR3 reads CASSGVRSNQPQHF. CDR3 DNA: TGTGCCAGCAGTGGAGTGAGGAGCAATCAGCCCCAGCATTTT. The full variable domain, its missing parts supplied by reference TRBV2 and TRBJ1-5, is EPEVTQTPSHQVTQMGQEVILRCVPISNHLYFYWYRQILGQKVEFLVSFYNNEISEKSEIFDDQFSVERPDGSNFTLKIRSTKLEDSAMYFCASSGVRSNQPQHFGDGTRLSIL.

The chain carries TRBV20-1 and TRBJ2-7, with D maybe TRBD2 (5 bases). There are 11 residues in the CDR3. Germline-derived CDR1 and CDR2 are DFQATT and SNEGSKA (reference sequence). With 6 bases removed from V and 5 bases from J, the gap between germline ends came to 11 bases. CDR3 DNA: TGCAGTGCCGAGTCGGGGAACGAGCAGTACTTC. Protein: CSAESGNEQYF.

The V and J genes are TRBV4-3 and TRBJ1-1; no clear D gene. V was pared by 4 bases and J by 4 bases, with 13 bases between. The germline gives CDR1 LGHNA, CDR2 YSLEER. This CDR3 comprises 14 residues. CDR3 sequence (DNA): TGCGCCAGCAGCCGGTACCCGGCCAGCACTGAAGCTTTCTTT. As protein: CASSRYPASTEAFF.

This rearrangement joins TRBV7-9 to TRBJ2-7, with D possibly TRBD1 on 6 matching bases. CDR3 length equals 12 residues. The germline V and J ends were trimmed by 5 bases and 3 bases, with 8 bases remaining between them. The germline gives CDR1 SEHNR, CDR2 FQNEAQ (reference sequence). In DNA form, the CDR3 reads TGTGCCAGCAGCAAACAGGGCTACGAGCAGTACTTC. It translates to CASSKQGYEQYF.

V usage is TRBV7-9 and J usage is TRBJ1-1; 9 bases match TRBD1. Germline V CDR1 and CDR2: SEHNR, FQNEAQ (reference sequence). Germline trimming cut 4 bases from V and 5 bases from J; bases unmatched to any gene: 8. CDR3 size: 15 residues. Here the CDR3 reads CASSSRDRVYTEAFF. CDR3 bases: TGTGCCAGCAGCTCCCGGGACAGGGTATATACTGAAGCTTTCTTT. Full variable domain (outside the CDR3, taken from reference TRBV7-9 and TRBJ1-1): DTGVSQNPRHKITKRGQNVTFRCDPISEHNRLYWYRQTLGQGPEFLTYFQNEAQLEKSRLLSDRFSAERPKGSFSTLEIQRTEQGDSAMYLCASSSRDRVYTEAFFGQGTRLTVV.

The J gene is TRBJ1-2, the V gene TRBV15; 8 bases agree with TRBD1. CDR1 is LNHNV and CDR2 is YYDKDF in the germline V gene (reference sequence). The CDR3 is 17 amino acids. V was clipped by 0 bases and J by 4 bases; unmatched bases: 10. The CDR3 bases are TGTGCCACCAGCAGAGAAAGCGCGGGACAGGCCTTCTATGGCTACACCTTC. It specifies CATSRESAGQAFYGYTF.

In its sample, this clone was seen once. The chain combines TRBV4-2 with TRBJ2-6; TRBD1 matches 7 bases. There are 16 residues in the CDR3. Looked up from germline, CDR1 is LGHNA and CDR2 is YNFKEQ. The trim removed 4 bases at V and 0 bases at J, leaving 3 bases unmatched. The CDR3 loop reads CASSPRDSSGANVLTF. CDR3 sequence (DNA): TGTGCCAGCAGCCCCCGGGACAGCTCTGGGGCCAACGTCCTGACTTTC.

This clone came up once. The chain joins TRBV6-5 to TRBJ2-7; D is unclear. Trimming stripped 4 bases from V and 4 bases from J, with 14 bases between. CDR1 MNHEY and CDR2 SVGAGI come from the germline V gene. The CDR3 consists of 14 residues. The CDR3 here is CASSSQINPYEQYF. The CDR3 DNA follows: TGTGCCAGCAGTTCGCAGATAAATCCGTACGAGCAGTACTTC.

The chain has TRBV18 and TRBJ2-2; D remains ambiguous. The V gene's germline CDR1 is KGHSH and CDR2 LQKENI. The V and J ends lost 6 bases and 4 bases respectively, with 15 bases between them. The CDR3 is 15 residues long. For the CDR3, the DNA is TGTGCCAGCTCCCCCCAGGACGATACCACCGGGGAGCTGTTTTTT. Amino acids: CASSPQDDTTGELFF.

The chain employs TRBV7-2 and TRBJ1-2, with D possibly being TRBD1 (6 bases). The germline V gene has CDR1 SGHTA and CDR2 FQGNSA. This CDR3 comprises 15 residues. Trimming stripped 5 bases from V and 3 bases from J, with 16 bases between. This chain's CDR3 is CASSVQVGGDYGYTF. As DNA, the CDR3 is TGTGCCAGCAGCGTACAAGTCGGGGGCGACTATGGCTACACCTTC.

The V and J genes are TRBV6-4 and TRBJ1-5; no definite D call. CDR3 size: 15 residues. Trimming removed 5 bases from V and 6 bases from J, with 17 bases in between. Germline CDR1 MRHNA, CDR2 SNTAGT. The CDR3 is CASSFPSPCSQPQHF. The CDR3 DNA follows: TGTGCCAGCAGTTTTCCGTCCCCGTGCAGTCAGCCCCAGCATTTT.

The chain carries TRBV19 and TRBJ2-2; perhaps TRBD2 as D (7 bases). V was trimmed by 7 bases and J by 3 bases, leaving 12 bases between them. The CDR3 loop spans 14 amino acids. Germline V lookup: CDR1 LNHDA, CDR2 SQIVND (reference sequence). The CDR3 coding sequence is TGTGCCAGTATCGGGGGGCGATACACCGGGGAGCTGTTTTTT. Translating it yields CASIGGRYTGELFF.